The TCR beta chain under discussion was sequenced for a study of CD8+CD57+ T cells in acquired aplastic anemia. Study-wide background: DNA from sorted CD4+ and CD8+ cells averaged around 3 ug. Healthy-donor CD4+ cells averaged about 9.9 million reads.

This CDR3 is 16 amino acids long. In germline, CDR1 is DFQATT, CDR2 SNEGSKA (reference sequence). Trimming took 0 bases from V and 4 from J, leaving 17 bases between them. Both TCR beta VDJ combination and CDR3 sequence profiling were carried out. Genomic DNA was the template for this profiling. TCRdb re-derived calls from the reads in MiXCR, one entry per CDR3 protein. The sample holds tens of thousands of distinct CDR3 sequences, around 44% seen once. Study-wide results and limits: Roughly 31 CD8+ CDR3 sequences were shared between patients and controls. Patients showed no significant difference from controls in CD8+ Simpson's diversity.

As regards this clonotype: The antigen remains undetermined. This may be a read error: a much more frequent sequence differs by one nucleotide.

The clonotype was recovered from a human donor in good health, serving as a control. The source material was sorted CD4+, CD8+, or CD8+CD57+ T cells (not recorded which) from PBMCs. The J gene is TRBJ2-3, the V gene TRBV20-1; D remains unclear. The CDR3 nucleotides read TGCAGTGCTAGAGATTACGGAGCGAGCAGCTCAGATACGCAGTATTTT. This translates into CSARDYGASSSDTQYF.